This is a list of T cell receptor beta chains from one sample in a study of blood T cells in healthy people across ages. TCRdb reanalysed the 5' RACE reads using MiXCR and keeps one entry per CDR3 protein. The repertoire holds some 670,000 distinct CDR3 sequences, with 52% as singletons. Sequencing was done on a sample of blood. These TCRs come from a woman over 75 in good health. Each CDR3 is given with its conserved first and last residue. D genes are given only for firm matches. Clone size is not always given. Where it is, it says once, few, many or a class for expanded clones.

d_call	v_call	clone_size	j_call	cdr3_nt	cdr3_aa
NA	TRBV6-2/TRBV6-3	NA	TRBJ2-1	TGTGCCAGCAGTTACCCAGGGGAGGAGCGGAATGAGCAGTTCTTC	CASSYPGEERNEQFF
NA	TRBV25-1	many	TRBJ2-1	TGTGCCAGCACCTCAGGGGAAGGTGAGCAGTTCTTC	CASTSGEGEQFF
NA	TRBV20-1	NA	TRBJ1-5	TGCAGTGCCGGGGCCCTGGAACTCAATCAGCCCCAGCATTTT	CSAGALELNQPQHF
NA	TRBV6-6	NA	TRBJ2-6	TGTGCCAGCAGTTACTCGAGCGCCAACGTCCTGACTTTC	CASSYSSANVLTF
NA	TRBV20-1	NA	TRBJ2-1	TGCAGGGGGGGTCTCAATGAGCAGTTCTTC	CRGGLNEQFF
TRBD2	TRBV20-1	NA	TRBJ2-2	TGCAGTGCTAGGGAAGGACTAGCGGGAGGGATTGCCACCGGGGAGCTGTTTTTT	CSAREGLAGGIATGELFF
TRBD2	TRBV18	NA	TRBJ2-7	TGTGCCAGCTCACCAAAACTAGCGGGGAACGAGCAGTACTTC	CASSPKLAGNEQYF
TRBD1	TRBV28	once	TRBJ2-7	TGTGCCAGCAGTTTTCTACAGGGGGCCCACGAGCAGTACTTC	CASSFLQGAHEQYF
NA	TRBV5-1	many	TRBJ1-1	TGCGCCAGCAGCTTGGTTCGGGGTGAAGCTTTCTTT	CASSLVRGEAFF
NA	TRBV6-5	once	TRBJ1-2	TGTGCCAGCAGTTACAACGGACTGAACTATGGCTACACCTTC	CASSYNGLNYGYTF
NA	TRBV12-5	NA	TRBJ1-3	TGTGCTCTGGGGGTTAGGGGTGGAAACACCATATATTTT	CALGVRGGNTIYF
TRBD2	TRBV29-1	few	TRBJ2-5	TGCAGCGTGCCGGGACTAGCGGACAATGAGCAGTACTTC	CSVPGLADNEQYF
TRBD2	TRBV4-3	NA	TRBJ2-1	TGCGCCAGCAGCCAAAACCATCGGACTAGCGGATACAATGAGCAGTTCTTC	CASSQNHRTSGYNEQFF
NA	TRBV30	NA	TRBJ2-1	TGTGCCTGGAGTGTACAGGTGGCGAGTTACAATGAGCAGTTCTTC	CAWSVQVASYNEQFF
NA	TRBV29-1	NA	TRBJ2-1	TGCAGCGTTGAACGGCAGTACAATGAGCAGTTCTTC	CSVERQYNEQFF
NA	TRBV7-2	NA	TRBJ2-1	TGTGCCAGCAGCTTAAACCCTAGGATGGAGACCCAGTTCTTC	CASSLNPRMETQFF
NA	TRBV11-2	many	TRBJ2-3	TGTGCCAGCAGCTACCGGGACACTACAGATACGCAGTATTTT	CASSYRDTTDTQYF
NA	TRBV21-1	NA	TRBJ2-1	TGTGCCAGCAGCAAAGCCGATGCCGGGACAGGCCAACCACGGAGCTCCTACAATGAGCAGTTCTTC	CASSKADAGTGQPRSSYNEQFF
TRBD1	TRBV12-3/TRBV12-4	NA	TRBJ1-1	TGTGCCAGCAGAAGAGACAGGGTTGCGGGCGAAGCTTTCTTT	CASRRDRVAGEAFF
NA	TRBV20-1	NA	TRBJ1-1	TGCAGTGCTGGAGCGCCGGGACAAAGGACTGAAGCTTTCTTT	CSAGAPGQRTEAFF
NA	TRBV2	NA	TRBJ2-4	TGTGCCAGCAGGGAGAACATTCAGTACTTC	CASRENIQYF
NA	TRBV5-1	NA	TRBJ1-6	TGCGCCAGCAGCTTGAACGCACCCGGATCGGATTCACCCCTCCACTTT	CASSLNAPGSDSPLHF
TRBD2	TRBV25-1	NA	TRBJ2-7	TGTGCCAGCAGTCGGAGCAGGGCGACTAGCTCTTCATTCTACGAGCAGTACTTC	CASSRSRATSSSFYEQYF
NA	TRBV27	NA	TRBJ2-1	TGTGCCAGCAGGGCTAGCGCCGGGGGTGAGCAGTTCTTC	CASRASAGGEQFF
NA	TRBV29-1	NA	TRBJ1-2	TGCAGCGTTGATAAGCAGAGGGCAGGAGGTAGCGGGGGCTATGGCTACACCTTC	CSVDKQRAGGSGGYGYTF
TRBD2	TRBV5-4	NA	TRBJ2-1	TGTGCCAGCAGCCACGGACTAGCGGGGGGGCAAAATGAGCAGTTCTTC	CASSHGLAGGQNEQFF
NA	TRBV20-1	few	TRBJ1-2	TGCAGCGCCAGAGACAATTATGGCTACACCTTC	CSARDNYGYTF
NA	TRBV20-1	many	TRBJ2-7	TGCAGTGCCCCCTGGGACACCGGTGAGCAGTACTTC	CSAPWDTGEQYF
NA	TRBV28	NA	TRBJ2-1	TGTGCCAGCAGTTTGTGGGGGGTAACCTACAATGAGCAGTTCTTC	CASSLWGVTYNEQFF
NA	TRBV6-1	NA	TRBJ2-1	TGTGCCAGCAAAGAGAGGGCCCTGCCGGGGGTAAGCTCCTACAATGAGCAGTTCTTC	CASKERALPGVSSYNEQFF
NA	TRBV28	NA	TRBJ1-2	TGTGCCAGCAGTTTCCCCAGGGGCTACTATGGCTACACCTTC	CASSFPRGYYGYTF
NA	TRBV9	few	TRBJ2-1	TGTGCCAGCAGCCGAGGCCGGGGGAACTCCTACAATGAGCAGTTCTTC	CASSRGRGNSYNEQFF
NA	TRBV12-3/TRBV12-4	many	TRBJ2-6	TGTGCCAGCAGATATGTGAGCTCTGGGGCCAACGTCCTGACTTTC	CASRYVSSGANVLTF
TRBD2	TRBV29-1	many	TRBJ2-1	TGCAGCGCGCCTCGGACCGGGACTAGCGGCTACAATGAGCAGTTCTTC	CSAPRTGTSGYNEQFF
TRBD2	TRBV20-1	many	TRBJ2-1	TGCAGTGCTAGAGCGGGGGGACTCAACAATGAGCAGTTCTTC	CSARAGGLNNEQFF
NA	TRBV24-1	NA	TRBJ2-5	TGTGCCACCTCCGGACTCGCCCGTCTTGGAGAGACCCAGTACTTC	CATSGLARLGETQYF
NA	TRBV3-1	NA	TRBJ1-5	TGTGCCAGCAGCCTAAATCATAATCAGCCCCAGCATTTT	CASSLNHNQPQHF
NA	TRBV5-1	few	TRBJ1-6	TGCGCCAGCAGCTTGGAGACAGGAAGCTCCTATAATTCACCCCTCCACTTT	CASSLETGSSYNSPLHF
NA	TRBV20-1	NA	TRBJ1-1	TGCAGTACTAGCGTTGGGACCGGTTGGGGGGCTTTCTTT	CSTSVGTGWGAFF
NA	TRBV27	many	TRBJ2-1	TGTGCCAGCAGCTCGGTTTACAATGAGCAGTTCTTC	CASSSVYNEQFF
TRBD2	TRBV29-1	once	TRBJ2-1	TGCAGCGTCCTGACTAGCTTCGGCAATGAGCAGTTCTTC	CSVLTSFGNEQFF
TRBD1	TRBV20-1	once	TRBJ2-3	TGCAGAGGACAGGGGGGCGATACGCAGTATTTT	CRGQGGDTQYF
NA	TRBV6-1	few	TRBJ2-2	TGTGCCAGCAGTGTCCCAGGGTACCCCGGGGAGCTGTTTTTT	CASSVPGYPGELFF
NA	TRBV7-2	NA	TRBJ2-7	TGTGCCAGCAGCAAGGGGGGCGGATCCTACGAGCAGTACTTC	CASSKGGGSYEQYF